This TCR beta chain was sequenced for a study of cytomegalovirus exposure and HLA in healthy donors. Looking at the study overall: The study placed approximately 80% of its roughly 400 genotyped donors in the Caucasian-associated ancestry cluster. Study-wide results and caveats: The likely explanation for a cluster of highly shared sequence variants was sequencing artifact.

13 Jbeta primers and 60 Vbeta primers were used for the PCR. Produced via immunoSEQ multiplex PCR; TCRdb's table is partial and in-frame only. This table holds fewer than 80,000 clones, 71% found once. Details on this clone: What it recognizes is unknown.

The source of this sequence is a man aged 50 or older in good health and CMV-seropositive. Sequencing was carried out using PBMCs.

Here the CDR3 reads CASSPGTSSQETQYF. Written as DNA, the CDR3 is TGTGCCAGCTCACCCGGGACTAGCAGTCAAGAGACCCAGTACTTC. The chain has TRBV18 and TRBJ2-5; TRBD2 matches 9 bases. CDR1 and CDR2 (germline): KGHSH, LQKENI. There are 15 residues in the CDR3. V dropped 3 bases and J dropped 2; count of bases not matched to a gene: 4.